The 17 T cell receptor beta chains below come from one sample, sequenced in a study of shared clonotypes between healthy human individuals. Produced via immunoSEQ multiplex PCR; TCRdb's table is partial and in-frame only. In the table there are about 2 million clones, 85% to 95% of which are singletons. The sample comprised naive CD4+ T cells sorted from blood. Documented subset: CD45RA+ positively selected. Source of these receptors: a man aged 18 to 35 in good health.

The rearrangement joins TRBV6-6 to TRBJ2-3; no firm D call. The CDR3 is 12 amino acids. Trimming cost V 5 bases and J 4 bases, with 7 bases left between them. Germline V CDR1 and CDR2: MNHNY, SVGAGI (reference sequence). Here the CDR3 DNA reads TGTGCCAGCAGTAATTCCCCAGATACGCAGTATTTT. Its protein product is CASSNSPDTQYF.

With regard to this clone: This sample includes further DNA sequences coding for the same CDR3. V usage is TRBV18 and J usage is TRBJ1-1; unclear D gene. Germline V lookup: CDR1 KGHSH, CDR2 LQKENI. The CDR3 has 11 amino acids. Trimming left V 3 bases short and J 5 bases short, with 4 bases between. Here the CDR3 DNA reads TGTGCCAGCTCACCCGGTACTGAAGCTTTCTTT. Translation: CASSPGTEAFF.

This chain joins TRBV6-6 and TRBJ2-7; a possible D gene is TRBD2 (5 bases). Between the trimmed V and J ends, which lost 6 bases and 7 bases, there was a span of 13 bases. CDR3 length: 12 residues. CDR1 and CDR2 (germline): MNHNY, SVGAGI (reference sequence). The CDR3 reads CASSKYPGEQYF. The CDR3 region has the DNA TGTGCCAGCAGCAAGTATCCGGGAGAGCAGTACTTC.

On this clone itself: The sample carries other DNA sequences with the same CDR3. The chain is built from TRBV18 and TRBJ2-7; D unresolved. Germline V gives CDR1 KGHSH, CDR2 LQKENI. Trimming took 2 bases from V and 5 from J, leaving 7 bases between them. The CDR3 sequence is 12 residues long. The DNA of the CDR3 is TGTGCCAGCTCACCAGGGCTTGACGAGCAGTACTTC. This codes for CASSPGLDEQYF.

The chain links TRBV18 to TRBJ2-5, with D perhaps matching TRBD2 (5 bases). The CDR3 is made up of 13 amino acids. The V and J ends lost 5 bases and 5 bases respectively, with 12 bases between them. Germline V lookup: CDR1 KGHSH, CDR2 LQKENI. The CDR3 DNA reads TGTGCCAGCTCATCGAGCCCGGGGGAGACCCAGTACTTC. Translation gives CASSSSPGETQYF.

The J gene is TRBJ2-2, the V gene TRBV4-2, with no clear D. V was clipped by 0 bases and J by 8 bases, with 10 bases between them. There are 14 residues in the CDR3. Germline V lookup: CDR1 LGHNA, CDR2 YNFKEQ. The CDR3 bases are TGTGCCAGCAGCCAAGAACTATCTGGGGGGGAGCTGTTTTTT. Protein: CASSQELSGGELFF.

The V gene is TRBV18, the J gene TRBJ2-7, with a tentative D call TRBD2 (6 bases). The V end was cut by 2 bases, the J end by 7 bases, with 18 bases between. Germline CDR1 and CDR2: KGHSH and LQKENI. The CDR3 totals 15 residues. Here the CDR3 reads CASSPGGTGLKEQYF. The DNA for the CDR3 is TGTGCCAGCTCACCAGGCGGGACCGGCTTGAAGGAGCAGTACTTC.

This clone was seen once. This chain connects TRBV28 to TRBJ2-7, with D possibly being TRBD1 or TRBD2 (5 bases each). Germline V gene sequence: CDR1 MDHEN, CDR2 SYDVKM. V was pared by 5 bases and J by 3 bases, with 8 bases between. CDR3 length: 12 amino acids. The CDR3 DNA is TGTGCCAGCAGTCGGGGCTTCTACGAGCAGTACTTC. Translated: CASSRGFYEQYF.

The chain recombines TRBV30 with TRBJ2-3, with no clear D. The germline gives CDR1 GTSNPN, CDR2 SVGIG (reference sequence). This CDR3 has 13 amino acids. V was cut by 3 bases and J by 5 bases, with 12 bases left in between. CDR3 sequence (DNA): TGTGCCTGGAGCGCGAACACCATAGATACGCAGTATTTT. Encoded protein: CAWSANTIDTQYF.

A single count supports this clone. V gene TRBV6-1 combines with J gene TRBJ1-5; no firm D call. V shed 8 bases and J shed 3 bases, with 14 bases lying between them. The CDR3 is 14 residues long. Per the germline V gene, CDR1 is MNHNS and CDR2 is SASEGT. The CDR3 region is CASRIGNANQPQHF. DNA of the CDR3: TGTGCCAGCCGGATCGGGAATGCCAATCAGCCCCAGCATTTT.

CDR3 coding DNA: TGCGCCAGCAGCCAAGGATGGGTTTTGGAAGCTTTCTTT. Its protein is CASSQGWVLEAFF. The rearrangement uses TRBV4-1 and TRBJ1-1; no clear D gene. V gave up 1 base and J gave up 8 bases, with 11 bases separating them. This CDR3 comprises 13 residues. CDR1 and CDR2 from the germline V gene are MGHRA and YSYEKL.

This chain uses TRBV28 with TRBJ1-1; D gene ambiguous. CDR1 MDHEN and CDR2 SYDVKM come from the germline V gene. V lost 6 bases, J lost 0 bases, and 17 bases lay in between. The CDR3 totals 16 residues. CDR3: CASSKLRETMNTEAFF. CDR3 sequence (DNA): TGTGCCAGCAGCAAACTCCGGGAGACCATGAACACTGAAGCTTTCTTT.

Of note for this clone: The junction and the germline gene differ at one end; a read error may be behind it. This sequence joins TRBV7-7 and TRBJ1-2; D remains unclear. CDR1 and CDR2 from the germline V gene are SSHAT and FNYEAQ (reference sequence). The CDR3 runs to 14 residues. This CDR3 reads CASSSRTLGYGYTF. In nucleotides, the CDR3 is TGTGCTAGCAGCTCACGGACCCTCGGCTATGGCTACACCTTC. Drawing the rest from reference TRBV7-7 and TRBJ1-2, the complete variable domain is GAGVSQSPRYKVTKRGQDVTLRCDPISSHATLYWYQQALGQGPEFLTYFNYEAQPDKSGLPSDRFSAERPEGSISTLTIQRTEQRDSAMYRCASSSRTLGYGYTFGSGTRLTVV.

The chain employs TRBV6-6 and TRBJ1-2; TRBD1 is a possible D gene (6 bases). Germline V gives CDR1 MNHNY, CDR2 SVGAGI (reference sequence). Trimming removed 2 bases at V and 2 bases at J, with 15 bases between. This CDR3 is built from 16 residues. The CDR3 reads CASSYKTGTYNYGYTF. The DNA of the CDR3 is TGTGCCAGCAGTTACAAAACCGGGACATACAACTATGGCTACACCTTC.

This sequence joins TRBV28 and TRBJ2-2; 7 bases align to TRBD2. Germline V gene sequence: CDR1 MDHEN, CDR2 SYDVKM. Germline trimming cut 6 bases from V and 3 bases from J; bases unmatched to any gene: 4. This CDR3 has 14 residues. The CDR3 DNA is TGTGCCAGCAGGGTTACTAGCGACACCGGGGAGCTGTTTTTT. Protein: CASRVTSDTGELFF.

This clone was seen only once. The sample contains more than one DNA sequence encoding this CDR3. The rearrangement uses TRBV6-5 and TRBJ2-1, with D tentatively TRBD2 (5 bases). V lost 0 bases, J lost 4 bases, and 10 bases lay in between. This CDR3 has 15 amino acids. Per the germline V gene, CDR1 is MNHEY and CDR2 is SVGAGI. In nucleotides, the CDR3 is TGTGCCAGCAGTTACTCGACGGGAATTTACAATGAGCAGTTCTTC. Protein: CASSYSTGIYNEQFF.

This sequence joins TRBV6-5 and TRBJ2-2; 12 nucleotides agree with TRBD2. With V trimmed by 7 bases and J by 5 bases, 5 bases remained unmatched. The CDR3 extends over 15 amino acids. Germline CDR1 and CDR2: MNHEY and SVGAGI. This CDR3 is CASTSGGAMTGELFF. The CDR3 coding sequence is TGTGCCAGCACTAGCGGGGGGGCTATGACCGGGGAGCTGTTTTTT.